These 21 T cell receptor beta chains were sequenced from one sample in a study of Ad26.COV2.S vaccination and SARS-CoV-2 variants. Assay used: immunoSEQ multiplex PCR; TCRdb lists only in-frame clones, some missing. The data contain around 300,000 clones, around 89% of them singletons. Treatment defined: around 19 received Ad26.COV2.S at low or high dose, single or two shots; roughly five received placebo; per-sample allocation not given. On day 63 after the first injection, vaccine and placebo recipients gave samples. The material was peripheral blood, obtained in a trial of Ad26.COV2.S vaccine versus placebo. These receptors all stem from a person aged 18-60 years who received the Ad26.COV2.S COVID-19 vaccine or a placebo.

This clone was observed a single time. J is TRBJ2-1 and V is TRBV6-6; D might be TRBD2 (7 bases). V lost 8 bases and J lost 8, with 19 bases in between. The CDR3 contains 14 residues. Germline CDR1 reads MNHNY; CDR2 reads SVGAGI (reference sequence). CDR3 DNA sequence: TGTGCCAGCTCCCGGGGGGCCGCTGGGGATGAGCAGTTCTTC. Translating it yields CASSRGAAGDEQFF.

This clone was seen a handful of times. The chain carries TRBV3-1 (or the pseudogene TRBV3-2) and TRBJ2-2; 9 nucleotides agree with TRBD2. The CDR3 is made up of 19 amino acids. Germline CDR1 is LGHDT and CDR2 is YNNKEL (reference sequence). V dropped 0 bases and J dropped 6; count of bases not matched to a gene: 14. This CDR3 reads CASSQDPSGGGALSGELFF. CDR3 DNA: TGTGCCAGCAGCCAAGATCCTTCCGGCGGGGGGGCCCTCTCCGGGGAGCTGTTTTTT.

V and J are TRBV28 and TRBJ1-3; the match to TRBD1 covers 9 bases. The CDR3 loop spans 18 amino acids. Germline CDR1 and CDR2: MDHEN and SYDVKM. Unmatched junction bases numbered 9, after V lost 2 bases and J lost 1 base. The CDR3 nucleotides are TGTGCCAGCAGTTTACAGGGACAGGGAGGATTATCTGGAAACACCATATATTTT. Translated: CASSLQGQGGLSGNTIYF.

The rearrangement uses TRBV24-1 and TRBJ2-5; 9 bases map to TRBD1. CDR1 is KGHDR, CDR2 SFDVKD, per germline. V was pared by 3 bases and J by 5 bases, with 9 bases of the junction left unmatched. The CDR3 runs 16 residues. CDR3 bases: TGTGCCACCAGTGATCCTGGACAGGGGAAGTGGGAGACCCAGTACTTC. It yields the protein CATSDPGQGKWETQYF.

The CDR3, as DNA: TGTGCCAGTAGTTCCAGGACGGTGGGGTCCTACAATGAGCAGTTCTTC. This translates into CASSSRTVGSYNEQFF. The chain combines TRBV19 with TRBJ2-1; D remains unclear. The CDR3 length is 16 residues. CDR1 and CDR2 (germline): LNHDA, SQIVND (reference sequence). The V and J ends lost 5 bases and 1 base respectively, with 15 bases between them.

The rearrangement joins TRBV7-9 to TRBJ1-1; a weak D match, TRBD1 (5 bases). V was cut by 5 bases and J by 11 bases, with 21 bases left in between. The length of the CDR3 is 14 residues. CDR1 is SEHNR, CDR2 FQNEAQ, per germline (reference sequence). CDR3 sequence reads: CASSGNSGQGMAFF. The CDR3 DNA reads TGTGCCAGCAGCGGTAACTCGGGGCAGGGAATGGCTTTCTTT.

CDR3 in amino acids: CASSLQGYNEQFF. The CDR3 DNA follows: TGTGCCAGCAGCTTACAGGGGTACAATGAGCAGTTCTTC. The V and J genes are TRBV7-2 and TRBJ2-1; D perhaps matches TRBD1 (6 bases). Germline V gene lookup returns CDR1 SGHTA and CDR2 FQGNSA. Between the trimmed V and J ends, which lost 2 bases and 4 bases, there was a span of 6 bases. CDR3 length equals 13 residues.

Here the CDR3 reads CASSLTPGQGAREQYF. The CDR3 DNA follows: TGTGCCAGCTCGCTGACGCCGGGACAGGGGGCGCGAGAGCAGTACTTC. The chain recombines TRBV18 with TRBJ2-7, with TRBD1 matching over 12 bases. The CDR3 consists of 16 residues. Germline V gene sequence: CDR1 KGHSH, CDR2 LQKENI. Unmatched junction bases numbered 13, after V lost 6 bases and J lost 7 bases.

This chain links TRBV3-1 (or the pseudogene TRBV3-2) with TRBJ1-6, with D unclear. The CDR3 runs to 14 residues. Germline-derived CDR1 and CDR2 are LGHDT and YNNKEL (reference sequence). Trimming took 4 bases from V and 7 from J, leaving 11 bases between them. The CDR3, as DNA: TGTGCCAGCAGCCCCGATACGGGAAATTCACCCCTCCACTTT. Protein sequence: CASSPDTGNSPLHF.

This rearrangement joins TRBV10-3 to TRBJ2-1; 10 bases fit TRBD2. CDR1 is ENHRY, CDR2 SYGVKD, per germline. V trimming: 5 bases; J trimming: 0 bases; junction bases outside the gene matches: 1. The CDR3 contains 15 residues. The CDR3 protein is CAISRLAGSYNEQFF. In nucleotides, the CDR3 is TGTGCCATCAGTCGACTAGCGGGCTCCTACAATGAGCAGTTCTTC.

The chain employs TRBV9 and TRBJ2-5, with 7 bases matching TRBD2. The CDR3 has 14 residues. CDR1 is SGDLS, CDR2 YYNGEE, per germline. Losses at the gene ends were 4 bases for V and 2 bases for J; bases not matched to a gene: 5. CDR3 residues: CASSPSGGQETQYF. The CDR3, as DNA: TGTGCCAGCAGCCCTTCGGGGGGTCAAGAGACCCAGTACTTC.

This rearrangement joins TRBV10-1 to TRBJ2-3; either TRBD1 or TRBD2 may fit D (5 bases each). CDR3 size: 13 residues. Trimming removed 4 bases from V and 4 bases from J, with 9 bases in between. CDR1 is WNHNN and CDR2 is SYGVQD in the germline V gene (reference sequence). For the CDR3, the DNA is TGCGCCAGCAGTGTGGGGGAGCCAGATACGCAGTATTTT. It yields the protein CASSVGEPDTQYF.

CDR3: CASSATSGRPSYNEQFF. The CDR3 DNA follows: TGTGCCAGTAGTGCGACTAGCGGGAGGCCTTCCTACAATGAGCAGTTCTTC. V and J are TRBV19 and TRBJ2-1, with 13 bases that match TRBD2. The germline V gene has CDR1 LNHDA and CDR2 SQIVND (reference sequence). The CDR3 is 17 amino acids. V shed 5 bases, J shed 1 base, and the junction held 5 bases outside the gene matches.

The V gene is TRBV3-1 (or the pseudogene TRBV3-2), the J gene TRBJ1-1; D is uncertain. CDR1 and CDR2 (germline): LGHDT, YNNKEL (reference sequence). V lost 1 base and J 4 bases, leaving 13 bases between the germline ends. CDR3 length equals 15 residues. The CDR3 here is CASSQALGVVTEAFF. In DNA form, the CDR3 reads TGTGCCAGCAGCCAAGCTCTGGGTGTGGTCACTGAAGCTTTCTTT.

The chain employs TRBV18 and TRBJ1-6, with D maybe TRBD1 (6 bases). The germline CDR1 and CDR2 sequences are KGHSH and LQKENI. This CDR3 is 14 amino acids long. V was cut by 5 bases and J by 4 bases, with 9 bases left in between. The CDR3 nucleotides read TGTGCCAGCTCAAGGGACACGTATAATTCACCCCTCCACTTT. Amino acid sequence: CASSRDTYNSPLHF.

The chain combines TRBV28 with TRBJ2-2; D possibly matches TRBD1 or TRBD2 (5 bases each). CDR1 and CDR2 (germline): MDHEN, SYDVKM. The CDR3 sequence is 17 residues long. V was cut by 6 bases and J by 5 bases, with 22 bases left in between. CDR3 region: CASSPSGAERLTGELFF. The CDR3 DNA reads TGTGCCAGCAGCCCATCCGGGGCGGAGAGGTTAACCGGGGAGCTGTTTTTT.

In this sample, this clone turned up once. The chain employs TRBV5-1 and TRBJ1-5; 9 bases map to TRBD1. From germline, CDR1 is SGHRS and CDR2 YFSETQ. After removal of 0 bases from V and 7 bases from J, the junction contained 8 bases not matched to a gene. The CDR3 is 16 residues long. CDR3 sequence: CASSLAPTGGQQPQHF. CDR3 DNA: TGCGCCAGCAGCTTGGCCCCGACAGGGGGTCAACAGCCCCAGCATTTT.

The genes are TRBV7-6 and TRBJ2-5; TRBD1 matches at 11 bases. CDR3 length: 15 residues. Germline assignment: CDR1 SGHVS and CDR2 FNYEAQ. The junction had 6 bases not matched to a gene; V was cut back by 4 bases and J by 5 bases. The chain's CDR3 is CASSSPDRGRETQYF. As DNA, the CDR3 is TGTGCCAGCAGCTCACCGGACAGGGGGCGTGAGACCCAGTACTTC.

This clone was observed a handful of times. The chain uses TRBV6-5 and TRBJ2-5, with D perhaps TRBD1 or TRBD2 (5 bases each). Trimming removed 6 bases from V and 5 bases from J, with 16 bases in between. Germline V CDR1 and CDR2: MNHEY, SVGAGI. The CDR3 is made up of 14 amino acids. The CDR3 DNA reads as TGTGCCAGCAGGTGGGGCGCGGGTCGGGAGACCCAGTACTTC. Its protein product is CASRWGAGRETQYF.

The chain combines TRBV18 with TRBJ1-6; D gene uncertain. Germline CDR1 is KGHSH and CDR2 is LQKENI. The CDR3 totals 15 residues. V gave up 2 bases and J gave up 9 bases, with 14 bases separating them. CDR3 in DNA: TGTGCCAGCTCACCAGCACTTGGATCAGGTTCACCCCTCCACTTT. This translates into CASSPALGSGSPLHF.

The CDR3 protein is CAQKNYNEQFF. The DNA for the CDR3 is TGTGCCCAGAAGAACTACAATGAGCAGTTCTTC. The chain is built from TRBV30 and TRBJ2-1; D call uncertain. The CDR3 sequence is 11 residues long. From germline, CDR1 is GTSNPN and CDR2 SVGIG (reference sequence). V dropped 8 bases and J dropped 3 bases, with 8 bases sitting between them.